The TCR beta chain under discussion was sequenced for a study of early stage breast cancer tumors. About the research overall: Each sample averaged around 9.2-fold read coverage. Findings and caveats of the study: Tumors had approximately 2.5-fold higher T cell density than normal breast. Functional markers like CD4, CD8 and FOXP3 were missed in bulk sequencing.

Each sample had two DNA replicates, approximately 0.49 ug blood or around 1.6 ug tissue. Some clones are missing from TCRdb's copy, which holds only in-frame ones; the method was immunoSEQ multiplex PCR. This table holds about 29,000 clones, roughly four fifths found once. Regarding this clone: As yet, its antigen is unknown. Other DNA sequences from this sample encode an identical CDR3 as well.

CDR3 length: 14 residues. V was clipped by 1 base and J by 1 base, with 7 bases between them. Per germline, CDR1 LNHDA and CDR2 SQIVND (reference sequence). The sequence was collected from a person aged 50-59 years with breast cancer. V gene TRBV19 combines with J gene TRBJ1-1; no firm D call. Sequencing was done on a sample of blood. In DNA form, the CDR3 reads TGTGCCAGTAGTATAGGAAGAGGGAACACTGAAGCTTTCTTT. Its translation: CASSIGRGNTEAFF.